This passage covers 20 T cell receptor beta chains from one sample sequenced in a study of blood T cell repertoires in COVID-19. TCRdb's table, derived via immunoSEQ multiplex PCR, lists solely in-frame clones and lacks some. The sample consists of 170,000 or so clones, around 83% of them appearing once. Sequencing was performed on peripheral blood. These receptor sequences come from a woman aged 70-85 years with COVID-19, enrolled during active disease.

This clone was observed once. The V call is TRBV5-6, the J call TRBJ1-1, with 8 bases identical to TRBD1. This CDR3 is built from 14 residues. CDR1 and CDR2 from the germline V gene are SGHDT and YYEEEE. J lost 2 bases, V lost 4 bases, and 4 bases had no gene match. This CDR3 is CASSPQGVNTEAFF. The CDR3 region has the DNA TGTGCCAGCAGCCCACAGGGGGTCAACACTGAAGCTTTCTTT. The full variable domain, in which reference TRBV5-6 and TRBJ1-1 provide the parts outside the CDR3, is DAGVTQSPTHLIKTRGQQVTLRCSPKSGHDTVSWYQQALGQGPQFIFQYYEEEERQRGNFPDRFSGHQFPNYSSELNVNALLLGDSALYLCASSPQGVNTEAFFGQGTRLTVV.

The chain joins TRBV11-2 to TRBJ1-1; D ambiguous. The V and J ends lost 5 bases and 3 bases respectively, with 16 bases between them. Germline-derived CDR1 and CDR2 are SGHAT and FQNNGV. CDR3 length equals 15 residues. The CDR3 sequence: CASSTRPRQDTEAFF. As DNA, the CDR3 is TGTGCCAGCAGCACCCGACCCCGGCAGGACACTGAAGCTTTCTTT.

The genes are TRBV5-1 and TRBJ2-7; perhaps TRBD2 as D (5 bases). Germline CDR1 and CDR2: SGHRS and YFSETQ. The CDR3 covers 14 residues. V lost 0 bases, J lost 2 bases, and 9 bases lay in between. The CDR3 DNA is TGCGCCAGCAGCTTGGGGGAGAACGCCTACGAGCAGTACTTC. It translates to CASSLGENAYEQYF. Supplemented by reference TRBV5-1 and TRBJ2-7, the full variable domain reads KAGVTQTPRYLIKTRGQQVTLSCSPISGHRSVSWYQQTPGQGLQFLFEYFSETQRNKGNFPGRFSGRQFSNSRSEMNVSTLELGDSALYLCASSLGENAYEQYFGPGTRLTVT.

The chain joins TRBV9 to TRBJ2-2, with D possibly being TRBD2 (6 bases). This CDR3 is built from 15 residues. Trimming left V 6 bases short and J 4 bases short, with 16 bases between. Germline CDR1 reads SGDLS; CDR2 reads YYNGEE. CDR3 region: CASNGHTGSTGELFF. DNA of the CDR3: TGTGCCAGCAACGGACACACCGGGAGCACCGGGGAGCTGTTTTTT.

This chain connects TRBV28 to TRBJ1-2, with D possibly matching TRBD1 (5 bases). There are 14 residues in the CDR3. The ends were cut back, 8 bases at V and 0 bases at J, with 13 bases in the middle. Germline CDR1 and CDR2: MDHEN and SYDVKM. The CDR3 loop is CASRGETSNYGYTF. The DNA for the CDR3 is TGTGCCAGCCGGGGGGAGACGTCTAACTATGGCTACACCTTC.

This rearrangement joins TRBV2 to TRBJ2-4, with a weak D call TRBD1 (5 bases). CDR1 SNHLY and CDR2 FYNNEI come from the germline V gene. The CDR3 loop spans 17 amino acids. The V and J ends lost 5 bases and 1 base respectively, with 18 bases between them. DNA of the CDR3: TGTGCCAGCAGTCGTACAAAGGGGAATTGGGCCAAAAACATTCAGTACTTC. Protein sequence: CASSRTKGNWAKNIQYF.

This chain joins TRBV7-9 and TRBJ1-6; TRBD1 might be the D (6 bases). The V and J ends lost 5 bases and 4 bases respectively, with 9 bases between them. The CDR3 consists of 14 residues. Germline CDR1 and CDR2: SEHNR and FQNEAQ (reference sequence). The CDR3 DNA follows: TGTGCCAGCAGCGAAGGGGGATATAATTCACCCCTCCACTTT. Translating it yields CASSEGGYNSPLHF. Full variable domain (rest looked up from reference TRBV7-9 and TRBJ1-6): DTGVSQNPRHKITKRGQNVTFRCDPISEHNRLYWYRQTLGQGPEFLTYFQNEAQLEKSRLLSDRFSAERPKGSFSTLEIQRTEQGDSAMYLCASSEGGYNSPLHFGNGTRLTVT.

The V gene is TRBV4-1, the J gene TRBJ2-2, with D hard to call. V gave up 0 bases and J gave up 5 bases, with 10 bases separating them. The germline V gene has CDR1 MGHRA and CDR2 YSYEKL. CDR3 size: 15 residues. The CDR3 is CASSQDRLQTGELFF. The CDR3 region has the DNA TGCGCCAGCAGCCAAGATCGGCTACAGACCGGGGAGCTGTTTTTT.

The count of this clone is one. J is TRBJ1-2 and V is TRBV28; TRBD1 aligns across 7 bases. V trimming: 6 bases; J trimming: 6 bases; junction bases outside the gene matches: 7. The CDR3 extends over 13 amino acids. Germline V gene sequence: CDR1 MDHEN, CDR2 SYDVKM. The CDR3 sequence is CASSTQGRNGYTF. CDR3 DNA: TGTGCCAGCAGCACACAGGGGAGGAATGGCTACACCTTC.

The chain combines TRBV27 with TRBJ2-2; 7 bases align to TRBD2. V lost 4 bases, J lost 0 bases, and 5 bases stayed unmatched. From germline, CDR1 is MNHEY and CDR2 SMNVEV (reference sequence). This CDR3 comprises 16 residues. The CDR3 protein is CASSSSSGSNTGELFF. CDR3 in DNA: TGTGCCAGCAGTTCCTCTAGCGGATCGAACACCGGGGAGCTGTTTTTT.

The chain recombines TRBV7-2 with TRBJ2-1; D is unresolved. The CDR3 runs to 15 residues. V was cut by 1 base and J by 3 bases, with 10 bases left in between. Germline CDR1 and CDR2: SGHTA and FQGNSA. CDR3 loop: CASSLGQVDYNEQFF. CDR3 nucleotide sequence: TGTGCCAGCAGCTTAGGCCAGGTAGACTACAATGAGCAGTTCTTC.

V and J are TRBV20-1 and TRBJ2-5; TRBD2 agrees at 7 bases. Germline CDR1 and CDR2: DFQATT and SNEGSKA (reference sequence). The CDR3 has 10 amino acids. The trim removed 7 bases at V and 7 bases at J, leaving 3 bases unmatched. As DNA, the CDR3 is TGCAGTGGGAGGGAGGGGACCCAGTACTTC. This codes for CSGREGTQYF.

The chain has TRBV4-2 and TRBJ2-2; D gene uncertain. CDR1 and CDR2 (germline): LGHNA, YNFKEQ. V lost 5 bases and J lost 4, with 14 bases in between. The length of the CDR3 is 15 residues. This CDR3 is CASSLMWAVTGELFF. The CDR3 DNA reads as TGTGCCAGCAGCTTAATGTGGGCAGTCACCGGGGAGCTGTTTTTT.

This clone turned up a few times. The chain links TRBV18 to TRBJ1-1; D is possibly TRBD1 (5 bases). The CDR3 is 16 residues long. With 5 bases removed from V and 8 bases from J, the gap between germline ends came to 24 bases. Germline V gene sequence: CDR1 KGHSH, CDR2 LQKENI. CDR3 region: CASSSQRGMGQEEAFF. The CDR3 DNA is TGTGCCAGCTCATCTCAGCGCGGGATGGGGCAGGAGGAAGCTTTCTTT.

This clone was seen at least ten times. The gene calls are TRBV5-1 and TRBJ2-5, with TRBD1 matching 9 bases. Per germline, CDR1 SGHRS and CDR2 YFSETQ. V trimming: 1 base; J trimming: 5 bases; junction bases outside the gene matches: 12. The CDR3 totals 17 residues. For the CDR3, the DNA is TGCGCCAGCAGCTTGAGTGGGACAGGGAGTCTAATGGAGACCCAGTACTTC. Its protein product is CASSLSGTGSLMETQYF.

This clone was seen a single time. The J gene is TRBJ1-2, the V gene TRBV3-1 (or the pseudogene TRBV3-2); 11 bases fit TRBD1. This CDR3 is 14 amino acids long. Trimming at V came to 4 bases and at J to 7 bases, leaving 5 bases not matched to a gene. Germline V gene sequence: CDR1 LGHDT, CDR2 YNNKEL (reference sequence). The CDR3 protein is CASSPGQGAFGYTF. CDR3 DNA: TGTGCCAGCAGCCCCGGACAGGGGGCGTTTGGCTACACCTTC.

The V gene is TRBV6-5, the J gene TRBJ2-5; 9 bases line up with TRBD1. Germline V CDR1 and CDR2: MNHEY, SVGAGI. The CDR3 runs 15 residues. V lost 2 bases to trimming and J lost 5 bases; unmatched junction nucleotides: 6. The CDR3 DNA sequence: TGTGCCAGCAGTTACCGCGACAGGGGGATTGAGACCCAGTACTTC. Translation: CASSYRDRGIETQYF.

Only a few counts were recorded for this clone. Within the sample, other DNA sequences also encode this same CDR3. The V and J genes are TRBV9 and TRBJ2-5; TRBD1 might be the D (5 bases). The CDR3 is 14 residues long. V shed 0 bases and J shed 4 bases, with 10 bases lying between them. The germline V gene encodes CDR1 SGDLS and CDR2 YYNGEE. CDR3 region: CASSVGPGRETQYF. DNA for the CDR3: TGTGCCAGCAGCGTAGGGCCAGGGCGAGAGACCCAGTACTTC. The variable domain in full, with the rest retrieved from reference TRBV9 and TRBJ2-5, is DSGVTQTPKHLITATGQRVTLRCSPRSGDLSVYWYQQSLDQGLQFLIQYYNGEERAKGNILERFSAQQFPDLHSELNLSSLELGDSALYFCASSVGPGRETQYFGPGTRLLVL.

This chain joins TRBV2 and TRBJ2-7; 11 bases map to TRBD1. The CDR3 runs 14 residues. The germline gives CDR1 SNHLY, CDR2 FYNNEI. After removal of 6 bases from V and 3 bases from J, the junction contained 4 bases not matched to a gene. The CDR3 DNA is TGTGCCAGCAGGCCGGGACAGGGGGTCTACGAGCAGTACTTC. The encoded protein is CASRPGQGVYEQYF.

The chain recombines TRBV6-2 or TRBV6-3 with TRBJ2-7, with a possible D match to TRBD2 (6 bases). The germline V gene encodes CDR1 MNHEY and CDR2 SVGEGT. The germline V and J ends were trimmed by 2 bases and 3 bases, with 17 bases remaining between them. CDR3 length equals 16 residues. For the CDR3, the DNA is TGTGCCAGCAGTTACCCGTTCGGGAGCCCTAACTACGAGCAGTACTTC. Protein sequence: CASSYPFGSPNYEQYF.